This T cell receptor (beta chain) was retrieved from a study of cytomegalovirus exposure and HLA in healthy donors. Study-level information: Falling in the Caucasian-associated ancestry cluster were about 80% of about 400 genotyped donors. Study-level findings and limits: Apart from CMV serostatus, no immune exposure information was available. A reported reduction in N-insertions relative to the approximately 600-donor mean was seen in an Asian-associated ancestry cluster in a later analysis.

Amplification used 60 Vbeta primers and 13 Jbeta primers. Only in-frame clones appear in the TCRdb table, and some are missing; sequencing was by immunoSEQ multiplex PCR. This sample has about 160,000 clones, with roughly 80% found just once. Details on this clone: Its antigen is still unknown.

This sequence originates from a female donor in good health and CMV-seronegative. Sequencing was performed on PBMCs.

The CDR3 DNA reads as TGTGCCAGCAGGAACAGGACTGGGGCCAACGTCCTGACTTTC. It specifies CASRNRTGANVLTF. The V and J genes are TRBV2 and TRBJ2-6, with a tentative D call TRBD1 (5 bases). V was shortened by 6 bases and J by 2 bases, with 8 bases between the two germline ends. This CDR3 comprises 14 residues. The germline gives CDR1 SNHLY, CDR2 FYNNEI.